The next 8 T cell receptor beta chains were all read from a single sample in a study of cytomegalovirus exposure and HLA in healthy donors. The PCR had 60 Vbeta and 13 Jbeta primers. The method was immunoSEQ multiplex PCR; TCRdb's version includes in-frame clones alone and lacks a portion of them. Recorded for this sample: about 39,000 clones. The sample was PBMCs. All receptors derive from a male donor in good health and CMV-seronegative.

V gene TRBV6-6 combines with J gene TRBJ1-1; D remains unclear. The V end lost 0 bases, the J end lost 1 base, and 6 bases lay between the germline ends. Germline CDR1 reads MNHNY; CDR2 reads SVGAGI (reference sequence). This CDR3 comprises 14 residues. The CDR3 sequence is CASSYSGENTEAFF. CDR3 DNA: TGTGCCAGCAGTTACTCGGGAGAGAACACTGAAGCTTTCTTT.

The V gene is TRBV16, the J gene TRBJ2-7, with 11 bases identical to TRBD2. CDR1 and CDR2 from the germline V gene are KGHSY and FQNENV. V shed 3 bases, J shed 2 bases, and the junction held 6 bases outside the gene matches. CDR3 length: 16 amino acids. The DNA of the CDR3 is TGTGCCAGCAGCCAGGGAACGACTAGCGGGGCCTACGAGCAGTACTTC. Encoded protein: CASSQGTTSGAYEQYF.

The chain recombines TRBV9 with TRBJ2-1; 7 positions agree with TRBD1. Trimming cost V 4 bases and J 8 bases; bases outside gene matches: 12. This CDR3 has 15 amino acids. CDR1 is SGDLS and CDR2 is YYNGEE in the germline V gene. The CDR3, as DNA: TGTGCCAGCAGCACAACGGACAGGAGCCGCGATGAGCAGTTCTTC. Amino acids: CASSTTDRSRDEQFF.

This chain uses TRBV6-1 with TRBJ2-7; tentative D call: TRBD1 (5 bases). Germline CDR1 is MNHNS and CDR2 is SASEGT. CDR3 length: 13 residues. V was clipped by 9 bases and J by 1 base, with 13 bases between them. The CDR3 coding sequence is TGTGCCAGTTGTCCGACAGTTTCCTACGAGCAGTACTTC. Its translation is CASCPTVSYEQYF.

This chain connects TRBV21-1 to TRBJ1-1. TRBV21-1 is assigned pseudogene status. The CDR3 spans 14 residues. The CDR3 nucleotides read TGTGCCAGCAGCAAAGCTGAGGTTGGCACTGAAGCTTTCTTT. Translation gives CASSKAEVGTEAFF.

The chain carries TRBV18 and TRBJ2-5; D is perhaps TRBD1 (5 bases). The V and J ends lost 3 bases and 0 bases respectively, with 8 bases between them. The CDR3 sequence is 14 residues long. Germline CDR1 reads KGHSH; CDR2 reads LQKENI. This CDR3 reads CASSPKGNQETQYF. The CDR3 region has the DNA TGTGCCAGCTCACCGAAGGGGAACCAAGAGACCCAGTACTTC. The complete variable domain, with remaining parts taken from reference TRBV18 and TRBJ2-5, reads NAGVMQNPRHLVRRRGQEARLRCSPMKGHSHVYWYRQLPEEGLKFMVYLQKENIIDESGMPKERFSAEFPKEGPSILRIQQVVRGDSAAYFCASSPKGNQETQYFGPGTRLLVL.

The chain joins TRBV6-5 to TRBJ2-2, with no clear D. The germline V gene has CDR1 MNHEY and CDR2 SVGAGI. The V end lost 2 bases, the J end lost 7 bases, and 11 bases lay between the germline ends. The length of the CDR3 is 14 residues. CDR3 loop: CASSYEKIGGELFF. The CDR3 DNA follows: TGTGCCAGCAGTTACGAGAAGATCGGCGGGGAGCTGTTTTTT.

The genes are TRBV25-1 and TRBJ1-4; D not resolved. The CDR3 covers 16 residues. From germline, CDR1 is MGHDK and CDR2 SYGVNS. Trimming cost V 4 bases and J 0 bases, with 12 bases left between them. CDR3 DNA: TGTGCCAGCAGTGGAGCAGGTTACGCAACTAATGAAAAACTGTTTTTT. Protein product: CASSGAGYATNEKLFF.